This T cell receptor beta chain was observed in a study of blood T cell repertoires in COVID-19. Germline CDR1 MNHEY, CDR2 SVGAGI. The CDR3 runs 14 residues. Trimming shortened V by 5 bases and J by 8 bases, and 15 bases separated the two germline ends. Only in-frame clones appear in the TCRdb table, and some are missing; sequencing was by immunoSEQ multiplex PCR. This sample has about 400,000 clones, with 86% found just once. V is TRBV6-5 and J is TRBJ1-4; D is possibly TRBD1 (6 bases). Sequenced: peripheral blood. This sequence was found in a woman in her twenties or thirties with active or convalescent COVID-19. CDR3 region: CASSMQGIPEKLFF. The DNA for the CDR3 is TGTGCCAGCAGTATGCAGGGGATTCCCGAAAAACTGTTTTTT.